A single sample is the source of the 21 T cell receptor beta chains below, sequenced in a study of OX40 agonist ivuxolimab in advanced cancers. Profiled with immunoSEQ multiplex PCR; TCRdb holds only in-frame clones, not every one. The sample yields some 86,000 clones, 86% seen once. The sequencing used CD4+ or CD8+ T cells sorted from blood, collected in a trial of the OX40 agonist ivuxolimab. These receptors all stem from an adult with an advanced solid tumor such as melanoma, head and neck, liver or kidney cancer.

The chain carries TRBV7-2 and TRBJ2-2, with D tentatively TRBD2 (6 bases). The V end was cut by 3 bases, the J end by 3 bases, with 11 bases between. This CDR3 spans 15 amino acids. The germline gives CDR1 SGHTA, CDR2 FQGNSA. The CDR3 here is CASSFGLAYTGELFF. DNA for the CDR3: TGTGCCAGCAGCTTCGGGCTAGCGTACACCGGGGAGCTGTTTTTT.

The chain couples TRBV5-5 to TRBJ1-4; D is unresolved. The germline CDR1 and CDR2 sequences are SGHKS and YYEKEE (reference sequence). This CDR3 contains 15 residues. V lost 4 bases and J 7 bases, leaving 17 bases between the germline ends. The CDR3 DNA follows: TGTGCCAGCAGCCAAAGTTCGGGGTTTACTGAAAAACTGTTTTTT. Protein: CASSQSSGFTEKLFF.

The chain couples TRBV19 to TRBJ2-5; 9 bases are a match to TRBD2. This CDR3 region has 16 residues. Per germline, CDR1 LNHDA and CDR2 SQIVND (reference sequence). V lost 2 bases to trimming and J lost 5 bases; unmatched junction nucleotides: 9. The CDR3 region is CASSIIGAGGPETQYF. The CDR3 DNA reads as TGTGCCAGTAGTATAATCGGTGCGGGAGGGCCGGAGACCCAGTACTTC. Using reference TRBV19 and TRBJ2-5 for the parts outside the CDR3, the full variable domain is DGGITQSPKYLFRKEGQNVTLSCEQNLNHDAMYWYRQDPGQGLRLIYYSQIVNDFQKGDIAEGYSVSREKKESFPLTVTSAQKNPTAFYLCASSIIGAGGPETQYFGPGTRLLVL.

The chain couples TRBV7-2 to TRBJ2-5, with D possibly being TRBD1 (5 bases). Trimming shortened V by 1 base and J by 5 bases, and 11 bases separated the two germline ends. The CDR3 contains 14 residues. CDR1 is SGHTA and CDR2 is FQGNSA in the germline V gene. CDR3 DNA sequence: TGTGCCAGCAGCTTAGGTCAGGGTTTTGAGACCCAGTACTTC. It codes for CASSLGQGFETQYF.

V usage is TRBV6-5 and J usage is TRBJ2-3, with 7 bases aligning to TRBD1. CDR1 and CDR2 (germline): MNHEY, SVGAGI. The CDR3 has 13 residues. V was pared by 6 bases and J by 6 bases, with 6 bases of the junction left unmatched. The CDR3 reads CASRNRGPDTQYF. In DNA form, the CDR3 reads TGTGCCAGCAGGAACAGGGGTCCGGATACGCAGTATTTT.

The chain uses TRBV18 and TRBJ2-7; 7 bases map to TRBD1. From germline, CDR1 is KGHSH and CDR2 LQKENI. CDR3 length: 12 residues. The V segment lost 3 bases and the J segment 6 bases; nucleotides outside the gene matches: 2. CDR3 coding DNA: TGTGCCAGCTCACCCGGACAGGTCGAGCAGTACTTC. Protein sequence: CASSPGQVEQYF. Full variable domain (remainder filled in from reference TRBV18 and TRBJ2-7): NAGVMQNPRHLVRRRGQEARLRCSPMKGHSHVYWYRQLPEEGLKFMVYLQKENIIDESGMPKERFSAEFPKEGPSILRIQQVVRGDSAAYFCASSPGQVEQYFGPGTRLTVT.

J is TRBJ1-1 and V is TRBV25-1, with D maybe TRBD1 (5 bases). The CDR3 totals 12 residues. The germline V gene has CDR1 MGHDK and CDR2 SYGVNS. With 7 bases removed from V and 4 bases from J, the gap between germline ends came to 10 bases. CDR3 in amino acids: CASTWGVTEAFF. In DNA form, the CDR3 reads TGTGCCAGCACCTGGGGGGTCACTGAAGCTTTCTTT.

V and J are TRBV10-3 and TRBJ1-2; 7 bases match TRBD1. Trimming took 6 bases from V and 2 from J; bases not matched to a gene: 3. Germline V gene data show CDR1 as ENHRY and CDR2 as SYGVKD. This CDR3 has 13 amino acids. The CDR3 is CAISKGQNYGYTF. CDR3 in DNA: TGTGCCATCAGCAAGGGACAGAACTATGGCTACACCTTC.

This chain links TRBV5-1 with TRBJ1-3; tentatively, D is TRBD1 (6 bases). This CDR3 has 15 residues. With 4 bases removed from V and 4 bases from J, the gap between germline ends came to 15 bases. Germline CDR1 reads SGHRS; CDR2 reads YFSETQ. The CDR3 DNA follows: TGCGCCAGCAGCAACCTGGGGGCGACAGGAAACACCATATATTTT. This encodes CASSNLGATGNTIYF.

The CDR3 nucleotides read TGTGCCAGCATGAGAACAGGGGCTCCTGAAGCTTTCTTT. Translating it yields CASMRTGAPEAFF. The chain joins TRBV2 to TRBJ1-1, with 7 bases aligning to TRBD1. V gave up 7 bases and J gave up 6 bases; unmatched junction bases: 8. This CDR3 comprises 13 residues. The V gene's germline CDR1 is SNHLY and CDR2 FYNNEI.

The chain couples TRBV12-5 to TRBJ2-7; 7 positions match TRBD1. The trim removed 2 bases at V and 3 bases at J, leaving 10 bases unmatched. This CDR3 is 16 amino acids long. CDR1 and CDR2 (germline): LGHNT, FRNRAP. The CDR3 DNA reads TGTGCTAGTGGTTTGCCTCCGGGACAGACTAACTACGAGCAGTACTTC. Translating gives CASGLPPGQTNYEQYF.

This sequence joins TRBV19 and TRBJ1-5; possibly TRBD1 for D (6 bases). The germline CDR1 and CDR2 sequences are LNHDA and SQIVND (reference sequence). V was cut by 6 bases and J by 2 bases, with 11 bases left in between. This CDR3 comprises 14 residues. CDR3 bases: TGTGCCAGTAGAGACAGGCTAGGCAATCAGCCCCAGCATTTT. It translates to CASRDRLGNQPQHF.

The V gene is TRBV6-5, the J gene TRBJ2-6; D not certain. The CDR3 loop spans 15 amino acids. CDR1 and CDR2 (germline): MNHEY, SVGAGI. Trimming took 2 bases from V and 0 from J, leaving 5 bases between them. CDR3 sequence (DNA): TGTGCCAGCAGTTACAGCCGCTCTGGGGCCAACGTCCTGACTTTC. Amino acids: CASSYSRSGANVLTF.

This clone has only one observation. In nucleotides, the CDR3 is TGTGCCAGCAGTGATAACTACGAGCAGTACTTC. The encoded protein is CASSDNYEQYF. The chain joins TRBV6-1 to TRBJ2-7; unclear D gene. Trimming removed 3 bases from V and 3 bases from J, with 3 bases in between. The CDR3 extends over 11 amino acids. The germline gives CDR1 MNHNS, CDR2 SASEGT.

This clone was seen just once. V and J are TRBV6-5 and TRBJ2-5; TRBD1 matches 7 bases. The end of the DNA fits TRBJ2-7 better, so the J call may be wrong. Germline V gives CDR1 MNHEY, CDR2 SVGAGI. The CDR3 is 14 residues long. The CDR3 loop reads CASSYLTGTYEQYF. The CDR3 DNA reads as TGTGCCAGCAGTTACCTGACAGGGACCTACGAGCAGTACTTC.

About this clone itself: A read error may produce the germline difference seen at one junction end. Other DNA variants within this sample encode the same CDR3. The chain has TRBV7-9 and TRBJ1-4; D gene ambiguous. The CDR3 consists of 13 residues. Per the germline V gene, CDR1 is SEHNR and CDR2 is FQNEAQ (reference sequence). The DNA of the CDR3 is TGTGCCAGCAGCCTGAGTTACGATGAGAAACTGTTTTTT. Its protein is CASSLSYDEKLFF.

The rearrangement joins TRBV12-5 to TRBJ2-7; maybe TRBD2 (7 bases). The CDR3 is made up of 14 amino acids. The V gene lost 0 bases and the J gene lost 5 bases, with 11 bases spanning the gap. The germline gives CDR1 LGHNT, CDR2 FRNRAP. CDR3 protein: CASGLVQGRDEQYF. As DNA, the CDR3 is TGTGCTAGTGGTTTGGTCCAGGGGAGGGACGAGCAGTACTTC.

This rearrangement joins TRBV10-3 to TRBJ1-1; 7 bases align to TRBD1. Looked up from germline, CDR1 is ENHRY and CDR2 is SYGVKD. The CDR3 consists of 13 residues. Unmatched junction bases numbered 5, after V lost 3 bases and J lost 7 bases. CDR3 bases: TGTGCCATCAGTGATTACAGGGGAAGTGAAGCTTTCTTT. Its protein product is CAISDYRGSEAFF.

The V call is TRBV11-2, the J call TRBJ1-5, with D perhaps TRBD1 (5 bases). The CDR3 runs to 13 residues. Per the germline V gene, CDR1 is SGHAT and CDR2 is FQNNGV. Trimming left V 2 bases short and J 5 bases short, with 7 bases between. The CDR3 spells CASSLRGDQPQHF. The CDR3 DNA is TGTGCCAGCAGCTTAAGGGGCGATCAGCCCCAGCATTTT.

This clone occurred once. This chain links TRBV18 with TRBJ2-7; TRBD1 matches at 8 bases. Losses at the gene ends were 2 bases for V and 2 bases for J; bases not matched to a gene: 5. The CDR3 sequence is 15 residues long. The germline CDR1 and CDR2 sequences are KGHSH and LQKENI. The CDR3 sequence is CASSPMTGAPYEQYF. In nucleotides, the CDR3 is TGTGCCAGCTCACCAATGACAGGGGCGCCCTACGAGCAGTACTTC.

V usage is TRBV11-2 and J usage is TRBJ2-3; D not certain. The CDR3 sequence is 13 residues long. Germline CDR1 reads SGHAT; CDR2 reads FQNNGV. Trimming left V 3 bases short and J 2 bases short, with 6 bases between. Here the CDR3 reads CASSFTFTDTQYF. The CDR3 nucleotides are TGTGCCAGCAGCTTCACATTCACAGATACGCAGTATTTT.